The rows below give T cell receptor beta chains drawn from one sample of a study of T cell changes during pregnancy in multiple sclerosis. The data were produced by immunoSEQ multiplex PCR, yet TCRdb's version contains in-frame clones alone and is incomplete. Of tens of thousands of clones listed, about 92% are singletons. The sample here was CD4+ T cells from peripheral blood mononuclear cells, taken in the second trimester of pregnancy. These receptors were taken from a female donor with multiple sclerosis, enrolled in a pregnancy study. CDR3s include the opening cysteine and the closing phenylalanine or tryptophan. The D gene is left open where the match is weak. Clone size, where shown, is once, few, many, or a class for clones that have expanded.

d_call j_call v_call clone_size cdr3_aa
NA TRBJ1-1 TRBV18 NA CASSPGGRRREAFF
NA TRBJ2-3 TRBV5-1 NA CASSSRDTDTQYF
NA TRBJ2-3 TRBV7-3 NA CASSLKGGRPSTDTQYF
NA TRBJ2-7 TRBV27 NA CASSFQGGWSPYEQYF
NA TRBJ2-6 TRBV12-5 NA CASGWGTSGANVLTF
NA TRBJ1-3 TRBV5-1 NA CASSLQGNTIYF
NA TRBJ1-2 TRBV18 NA CASSPPDRTNYGYTF
NA TRBJ1-5 TRBV10-3 NA CAISESGQPQHF
TRBD2 TRBJ2-7 TRBV11-2 NA CASSQAIREARQYF
TRBD1 TRBJ1-1 TRBV4-2 NA CASRDRGYSNTEAFF
NA TRBJ1-1 TRBV6-6 NA CASSYSRGGTEAFF
TRBD1 TRBJ2-1 TRBV19 once CASSRIPGQGPDEQFF
NA TRBJ1-1 TRBV7-7 NA CASSLTGNTEAFF
NA TRBJ2-1 TRBV4-2 NA CASSHNTQESALYNEQFF
NA TRBJ2-1 TRBV7-9 NA CASSFAFPGTYGRNEQFF
NA TRBJ1-2 TRBV27 NA CASSFMAPPHGYTF
NA TRBJ2-3 TRBV6-6 NA CASLRDTQYF
NA TRBJ2-1 TRBV6-1 NA CASSVGYNEQFF
TRBD2 TRBJ2-1 TRBV5-1 NA CASSPREGSVSGRRSEQFF
TRBD1 TRBJ1-5 TRBV9 NA CASSVNRDRGTAYSNQPQHF
TRBD1 TRBJ1-5 TRBV19 few CASTGQLNQPQHF
TRBD2 TRBJ2-2 TRBV12-5 NA CASGFRGRVTGELFF
NA TRBJ2-7 TRBV6-5 NA CASRTTYEQYF
TRBD1 TRBJ1-2 TRBV29-1 NA CSADGQGAGGYTF
TRBD1 TRBJ1-1 TRBV5-4 NA CASSSRQGQAPEAFF
NA TRBJ2-5 TRBV27 NA CASSLVPRGPSGTQYF
TRBD1 TRBJ2-1 TRBV9 NA CASSVGGTDNEQFF
NA TRBJ2-7 TRBV14 NA CASSQDLRGAPHF
TRBD1 TRBJ2-7 TRBV6-1 NA CASSKTGTGPYEQYF
NA TRBJ2-2 TRBV5-6 NA CASSLYSGELFF
NA TRBJ1-2 TRBV25-1 NA CASSDTWGYTF
TRBD1 TRBJ1-4 TRBV28 NA CASSPTGTGYEKLFF
TRBD1 TRBJ1-1 TRBV27 NA CASSFTGGTEAFF
TRBD2 TRBJ2-5 TRBV6-5 NA CASSYSGLAGETQYF
TRBD1 TRBJ1-4 TRBV18 NA CASSPKPGQGFEKLFF
NA TRBJ2-5 TRBV4-1 NA CASSQEGAKQETQYF
TRBD1 TRBJ2-3 TRBV5-1 NA CASTRWTGSSDTQYF
NA TRBJ1-5 TRBV28 NA CASSRDQGPQPQHF
NA TRBJ2-5 TRBV7-8 NA CASSLDMGPETQYF
TRBD1 TRBJ1-1 TRBV7-9 once CASSLGQGKAFF
TRBD1 TRBJ2-7 TRBV30 few CAWDRATSEQYF
TRBD1 TRBJ1-1 TRBV5-1 NA CASSPPGQGRTEAFF
NA TRBJ1-2 TRBV30 NA CAWSVMGGGSGYTF
TRBD1 TRBJ1-4 TRBV30 NA CAWSFGTGGEGEKLFF
TRBD1 TRBJ1-2 TRBV18 NA CASSPQDRGLAFDYGYTF
NA TRBJ2-7 TRBV6-1 NA CASTTPSGGLEQYF
TRBD2 TRBJ2-3 TRBV18 once CASSPVNPGGTLGDTQYF
TRBD1 TRBJ2-5 TRBV7-9 NA CASSSGQGMIGGETQYF
TRBD2 TRBJ2-7 TRBV5-5 NA CASSTSPSGGSYEQYF